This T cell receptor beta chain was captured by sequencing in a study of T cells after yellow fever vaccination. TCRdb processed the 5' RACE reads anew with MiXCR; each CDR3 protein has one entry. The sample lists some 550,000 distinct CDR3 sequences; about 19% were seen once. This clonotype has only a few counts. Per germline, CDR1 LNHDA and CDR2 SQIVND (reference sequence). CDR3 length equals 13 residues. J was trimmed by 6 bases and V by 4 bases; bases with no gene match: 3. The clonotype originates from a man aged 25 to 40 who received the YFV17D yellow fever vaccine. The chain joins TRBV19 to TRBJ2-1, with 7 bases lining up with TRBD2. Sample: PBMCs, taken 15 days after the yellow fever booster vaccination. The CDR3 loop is CASSTRTSNEQFF. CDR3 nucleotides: TGTGCCAGTAGTACACGGACTAGCAATGAGCAGTTCTTC.